The sequence of this T cell receptor (beta chain) was determined in a study of T cells in Graves' hyperthyroidism and ophthalmopathy. In the study overall: Peripheral blood draws took place at initial diagnosis, ahead of any treatment. Study-wide findings and caveats: Among thyroid clonotypes expanded above 0.001, most also appeared in blood. Researchers report that a 13 V-J model separated ophthalmopathy from stable hyperthyroidism.

RNA transcripts served as the template for amplifying TCR beta CDR3 regions. The HTBI set primed first-round TCR CDR3 RT-PCR. Via MiXCR, TCRdb re-called the multiplex PCR reads, giving one row per CDR3 protein. The table shows fewer than 650,000 distinct CDR3 sequences, with around 14% occurring only once. This clonotype came up many times. No antigen is known for it. Fresh peripheral blood, about 10 ml of it, supplied the PBMCs. What was sequenced was blood. The source is a woman in her twenties or thirties with Graves' hyperthyroidism that later progressed to Graves' ophthalmopathy.

CDR3 region: CASNMMTSGSSSTDTQYF. CDR3 sequence (DNA): TGTGCCAGCAACATGATGACTAGCGGGAGCTCTAGCACAGATACGCAGTATTTT. V gene TRBV2 combines with J gene TRBJ2-3; 12 bases match TRBD2. The V gene's germline CDR1 is SNHLY and CDR2 FYNNEI. This CDR3 is 18 amino acids long. Trimming took 7 bases from V and 0 from J; bases not matched to a gene: 11.